One and the same sample provided the 14 T cell receptor beta chains below, sequenced in a study of control samples from healthy donors and cancer patients. The repertoire was sequenced with immunoSEQ multiplex PCR; TCRdb's copy has only in-frame clones and lacks some. The sample includes about 150,000 clones, approximately 94% of them seen just once. The sample taken for sequencing was blood. These TCRs come from a woman aged 18-29 years in good health.

This chain links TRBV6-5 with TRBJ1-2, with 11 bases aligning to TRBD1. V trimming: 0 bases; J trimming: 8 bases; junction bases outside the gene matches: 8. Germline CDR1 MNHEY, CDR2 SVGAGI. This CDR3 comprises 16 residues. DNA of the CDR3: TGTGCCAGCAGTTACTCTAGGACAGGGGGCGCCGGGGGCTACACCTTC. This codes for CASSYSRTGGAGGYTF.

The chain recombines TRBV11-3 with TRBJ1-4; D might be TRBD1 (6 bases). CDR1 and CDR2 (germline): SGHNT, YENEEA. This CDR3 has 16 residues. V was shortened by 3 bases and J by 3 bases, with 14 bases between the two germline ends. Here the CDR3 DNA reads TGTGCCAGCAGCTTTTGGATGGGGGCTGCTAATGAAAAACTGTTTTTT. It translates to CASSFWMGAANEKLFF.

V and J are TRBV7-9 and TRBJ1-2; 10 bases fit TRBD1. Germline trimming cut 4 bases from V and 6 bases from J; bases unmatched to any gene: 2. CDR1 and CDR2 from the germline V gene are SEHNR and FQNEAQ (reference sequence). The CDR3 contains 13 residues. Here the CDR3 DNA reads TGTGCCAGCAGCTCCGGGACAGGGGATGGCTACACCTTC. Translated, it gives CASSSGTGDGYTF.

This clone was recorded once. The rearrangement uses TRBV11-1 and TRBJ2-5, with TRBD1 as a possible D gene (5 bases). Germline-derived CDR1 and CDR2 are SGHAT and FQDESV (reference sequence). The CDR3 has 16 amino acids. Trimming pared 2 bases from V and 2 bases from J, leaving 15 bases between. The CDR3 DNA reads as TGTGCCAGCAGCTTATTGGGGCCGCGACTTCAAGAGACCCAGTACTTC. Protein: CASSLLGPRLQETQYF.

The chain carries TRBV7-3 and TRBJ1-2; TRBD1 matches 9 bases. The length of the CDR3 is 13 residues. Germline lookup yields CDR1 SGHTA and CDR2 FQGTGA. Germline trimming cut 4 bases from V and 8 bases from J; bases unmatched to any gene: 5. CDR3: CASSSTGGAGYTF. DNA for the CDR3: TGTGCCAGCAGCTCCACAGGGGGCGCAGGCTACACCTTC.

This chain joins TRBV11-2 and TRBJ1-2; no definite D call. The CDR3 spans 13 residues. Germline V lookup: CDR1 SGHAT, CDR2 FQNNGV. V lost 2 bases to trimming and J lost 4 bases, with 8 bases between them. The CDR3 DNA reads as TGTGCCAGCAGCTTAACAAACGTCTATGGCTACACCTTC. This translates into CASSLTNVYGYTF.

The chain joins TRBV6-5 to TRBJ1-6; no clear D gene. Trimming removed 6 bases at V and 1 base at J, with 10 bases between. Germline loops: CDR1 MNHEY, CDR2 SVGAGI. The CDR3 totals 15 residues. In DNA form, the CDR3 reads TGTGCCAGCAGGTTGGCACGTTCCTATAATTCACCCCTCCACTTT. The encoded protein is CASRLARSYNSPLHF.

This rearrangement joins TRBV3-1 (or the pseudogene TRBV3-2) to TRBJ2-2; 7 bases map to TRBD2. The junction had 11 bases not matched to a gene; V was cut back by 0 bases and J by 4 bases. Germline V gives CDR1 LGHDT, CDR2 YNNKEL (reference sequence). CDR3 length: 18 residues. The CDR3 is CASSQDRVTSLRTGELFF. The CDR3 DNA reads TGTGCCAGCAGCCAAGATCGTGTGACTAGCCTTCGCACCGGGGAGCTGTTTTTT.

On this clone: Additional DNA sequences in this sample encode the identical CDR3. The chain uses TRBV9 and TRBJ2-1; D possibly corresponds to TRBD2 (6 bases). The CDR3 contains 13 residues. V lost 6 bases and J lost 7, with 14 bases in between. CDR1 is SGDLS, CDR2 YYNGEE, per germline. The CDR3 protein is CASKRLSGNEQFF. The CDR3 coding sequence is TGTGCCAGCAAACGACTTAGCGGAAATGAGCAGTTCTTC.

V gene TRBV24-1 combines with J gene TRBJ1-2; no clear D. V lost 5 bases, J lost 3 bases, and 18 bases lay in between. CDR1 and CDR2 (germline): KGHDR, SFDVKD. This CDR3 spans 16 amino acids. CDR3 loop: CATSGSKEDSYYGYTF. As DNA, the CDR3 is TGTGCCACCAGTGGGTCTAAGGAGGACTCCTACTATGGCTACACCTTC.

The gene calls are TRBV3-1 (or the pseudogene TRBV3-2) and TRBJ1-1; D is ambiguous. The CDR3 has 13 residues. The V gene lost 4 bases and the J gene lost 5 bases, with 11 bases spanning the gap. Per germline, CDR1 LGHDT and CDR2 YNNKEL (reference sequence). The CDR3 DNA reads as TGTGCCAGCAGCCTTCCGGGAGTAACTGAAGCTTTCTTT. Protein product: CASSLPGVTEAFF.

The J gene is TRBJ2-5, the V gene TRBV3-1 (or the pseudogene TRBV3-2); TRBD2 agrees at 9 bases. The germline V gene encodes CDR1 LGHDT and CDR2 YNNKEL (reference sequence). The CDR3 sequence is 17 residues long. With V trimmed by 2 bases and J by 6 bases, 13 bases remained unmatched. CDR3 nucleotides: TGTGCCAGCAGCCAACGGGCACTAGCGGGTGCTAGGCAGACCCAGTACTTC. Translating it yields CASSQRALAGARQTQYF.

The rearrangement uses TRBV20-1 and TRBJ1-5; D is unclear. The germline V gene has CDR1 DFQATT and CDR2 SNEGSKA (reference sequence). This CDR3 is built from 13 residues. V lost 3 bases to trimming and J lost 0 bases, with 6 bases between them. DNA of the CDR3: TGCAGTGCTAGTGAGTATAGCAATCAGCCCCAGCATTTT. As protein: CSASEYSNQPQHF.

This chain uses TRBV13 with TRBJ2-3, with D unresolved. The germline gives CDR1 PRHDT, CDR2 FYEKMQ (reference sequence). The CDR3 has 16 residues. Between the trimmed V and J ends, which lost 2 bases and 4 bases, there was a span of 16 bases. The CDR3 spells CASSLTRLGFADTQYF. DNA for the CDR3: TGTGCCAGCAGCTTAACCCGACTGGGGTTCGCAGATACGCAGTATTTT.